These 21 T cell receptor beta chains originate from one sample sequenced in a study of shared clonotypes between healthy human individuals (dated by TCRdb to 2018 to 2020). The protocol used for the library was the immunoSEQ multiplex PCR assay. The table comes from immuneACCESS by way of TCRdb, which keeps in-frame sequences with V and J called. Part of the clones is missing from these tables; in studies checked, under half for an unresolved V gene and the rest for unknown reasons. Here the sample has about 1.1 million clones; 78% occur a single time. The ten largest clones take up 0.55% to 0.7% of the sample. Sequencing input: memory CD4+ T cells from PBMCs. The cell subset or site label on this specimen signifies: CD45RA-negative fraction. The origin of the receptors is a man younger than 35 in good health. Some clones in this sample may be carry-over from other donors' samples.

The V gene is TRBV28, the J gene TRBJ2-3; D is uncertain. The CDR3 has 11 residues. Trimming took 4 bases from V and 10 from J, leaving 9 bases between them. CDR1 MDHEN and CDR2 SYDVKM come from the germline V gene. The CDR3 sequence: CASSSPLAQYF. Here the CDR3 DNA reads TGTGCCAGCAGTTCCCCCCTTGCGCAGTATTTT.

The DNA for the CDR3 is TGTGCCAGCAGCCGACAGGGCTCACCCTACGAGCAGTACTTC. Residues: CASSRQGSPYEQYF. The genes are TRBV6-5 and TRBJ2-7, with TRBD1 matching over 7 bases. Germline CDR1 MNHEY, CDR2 SVGAGI. V lost 6 bases, J lost 2 bases, and 7 bases stayed unmatched. This CDR3 has 14 residues.

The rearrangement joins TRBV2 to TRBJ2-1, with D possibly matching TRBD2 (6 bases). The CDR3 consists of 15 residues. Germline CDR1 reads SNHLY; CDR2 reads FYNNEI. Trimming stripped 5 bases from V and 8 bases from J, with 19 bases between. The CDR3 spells CASSPYWREGDEQFF. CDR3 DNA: TGTGCCAGCAGTCCCTACTGGCGGGAAGGCGATGAGCAGTTCTTC.

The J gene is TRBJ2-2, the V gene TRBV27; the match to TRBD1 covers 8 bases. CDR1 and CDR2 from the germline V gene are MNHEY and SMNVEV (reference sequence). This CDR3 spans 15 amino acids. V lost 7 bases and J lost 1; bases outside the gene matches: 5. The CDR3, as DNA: TGTGCCAGCACTTGGGACAGGAGGAACACCGGGGAGCTGTTTTTT. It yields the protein CASTWDRRNTGELFF.

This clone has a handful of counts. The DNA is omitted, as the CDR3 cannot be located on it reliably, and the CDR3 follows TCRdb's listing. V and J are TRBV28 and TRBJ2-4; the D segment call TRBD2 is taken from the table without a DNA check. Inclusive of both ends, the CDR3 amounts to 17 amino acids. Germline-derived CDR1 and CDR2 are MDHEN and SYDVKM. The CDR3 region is CASSLFGPGASGPNRYF.

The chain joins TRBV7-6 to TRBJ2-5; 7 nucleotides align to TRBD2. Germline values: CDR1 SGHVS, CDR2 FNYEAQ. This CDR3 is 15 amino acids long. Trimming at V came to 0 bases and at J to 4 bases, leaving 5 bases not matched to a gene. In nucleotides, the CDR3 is TGTGCCAGCAGCTTAGCGACTAGCATGTCAGAGACCCAGTACTTC. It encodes CASSLATSMSETQYF.

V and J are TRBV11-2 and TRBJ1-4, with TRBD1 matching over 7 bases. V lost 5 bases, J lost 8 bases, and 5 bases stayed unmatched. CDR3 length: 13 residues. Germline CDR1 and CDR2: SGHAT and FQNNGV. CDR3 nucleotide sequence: TGTGCCAGCAGCCCCGCAGGGGGGGAAAAACTGTTTTTT. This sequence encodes CASSPAGGEKLFF.

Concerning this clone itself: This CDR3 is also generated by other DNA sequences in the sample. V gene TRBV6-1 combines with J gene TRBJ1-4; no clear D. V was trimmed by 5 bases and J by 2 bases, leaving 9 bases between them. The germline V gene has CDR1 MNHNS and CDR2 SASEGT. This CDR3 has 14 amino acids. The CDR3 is CASSNGPTNEKLFF. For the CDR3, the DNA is TGTGCCAGCAGTAACGGCCCGACTAATGAAAAACTGTTTTTT.

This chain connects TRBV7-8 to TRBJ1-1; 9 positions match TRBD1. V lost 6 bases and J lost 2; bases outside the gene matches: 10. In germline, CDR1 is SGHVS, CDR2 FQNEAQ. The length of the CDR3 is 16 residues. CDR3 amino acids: CASSPRDRAINTEAFF. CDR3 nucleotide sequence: TGTGCCAGCAGTCCCCGGGACAGGGCCATTAACACTGAAGCTTTCTTT.

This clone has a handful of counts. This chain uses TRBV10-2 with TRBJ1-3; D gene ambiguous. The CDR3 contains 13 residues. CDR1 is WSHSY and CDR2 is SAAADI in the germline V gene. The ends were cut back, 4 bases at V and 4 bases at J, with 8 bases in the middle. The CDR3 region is CASSAPRGNTIYF. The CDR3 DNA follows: TGCGCCAGCAGTGCCCCGAGGGGAAACACCATATATTTT.

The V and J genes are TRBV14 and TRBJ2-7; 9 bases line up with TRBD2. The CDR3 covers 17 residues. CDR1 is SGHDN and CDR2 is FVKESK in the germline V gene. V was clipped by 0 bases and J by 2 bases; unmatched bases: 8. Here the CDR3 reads CASSQEERASGTYEQYF. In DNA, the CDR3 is TGTGCCAGCAGCCAAGAAGAAAGGGCTAGCGGGACCTACGAGCAGTACTTC. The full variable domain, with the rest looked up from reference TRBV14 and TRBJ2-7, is EAGVTQFPSHSVIEKGQTVTLRCDPISGHDNLYWYRRVMGKEIKFLLHFVKESKQDESGMPNNRFLAERTGGTYSTLKVQPAELEDSGVYFCASSQEERASGTYEQYFGPGTRLTVT.

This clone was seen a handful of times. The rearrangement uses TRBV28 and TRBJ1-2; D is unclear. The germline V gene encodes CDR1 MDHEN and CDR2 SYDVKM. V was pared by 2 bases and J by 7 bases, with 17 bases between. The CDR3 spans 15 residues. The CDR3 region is CASSLGGVGAGGYTF. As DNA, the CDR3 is TGTGCCAGCAGTTTAGGTGGAGTGGGAGCAGGTGGCTACACCTTC.

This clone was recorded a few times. CDR3 region: CASSEQGEDTEAFF. Written as DNA, the CDR3 is TGCGCCAGCAGCGAACAGGGGGAGGACACTGAAGCTTTCTTT. The chain has TRBV4-1 and TRBJ1-1; TRBD1 matches 8 bases. Germline V lookup: CDR1 MGHRA, CDR2 YSYEKL. CDR3 size: 14 residues. With V trimmed by 5 bases and J by 3 bases, 5 bases remained unmatched.

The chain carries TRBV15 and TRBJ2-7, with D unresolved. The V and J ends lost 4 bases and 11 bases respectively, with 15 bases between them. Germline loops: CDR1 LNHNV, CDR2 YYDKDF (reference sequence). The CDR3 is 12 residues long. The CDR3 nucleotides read TGTGCCACCAGCACTATCCCAGGTGACGAGTACTTC. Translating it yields CATSTIPGDEYF.

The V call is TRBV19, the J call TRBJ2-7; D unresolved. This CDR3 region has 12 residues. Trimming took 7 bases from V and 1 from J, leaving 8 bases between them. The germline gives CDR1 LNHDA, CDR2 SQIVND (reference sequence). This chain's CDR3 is CASNDVSYEQYF. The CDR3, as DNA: TGTGCCAGTAATGATGTTTCCTACGAGCAGTACTTC.

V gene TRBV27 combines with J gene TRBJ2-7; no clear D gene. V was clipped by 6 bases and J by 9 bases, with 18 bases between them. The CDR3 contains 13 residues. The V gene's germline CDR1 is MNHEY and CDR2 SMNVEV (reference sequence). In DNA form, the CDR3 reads TGTGCCAGCAGAGATGGACCCCTTAAGGCGCAGTACTTC. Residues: CASRDGPLKAQYF.

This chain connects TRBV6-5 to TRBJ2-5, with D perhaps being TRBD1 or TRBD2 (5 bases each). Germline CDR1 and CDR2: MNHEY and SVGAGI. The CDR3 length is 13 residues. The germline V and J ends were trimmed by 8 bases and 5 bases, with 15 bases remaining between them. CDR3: CASQEPGSETQYF. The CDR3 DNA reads TGTGCCAGCCAAGAGCCAGGGAGTGAGACCCAGTACTTC.

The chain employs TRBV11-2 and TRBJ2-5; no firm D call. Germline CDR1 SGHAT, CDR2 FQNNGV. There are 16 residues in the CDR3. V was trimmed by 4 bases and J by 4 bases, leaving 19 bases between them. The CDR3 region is CASSSVNRARRETQYF. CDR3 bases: TGTGCCAGCAGCTCGGTGAACCGAGCTAGACGAGAGACCCAGTACTTC.

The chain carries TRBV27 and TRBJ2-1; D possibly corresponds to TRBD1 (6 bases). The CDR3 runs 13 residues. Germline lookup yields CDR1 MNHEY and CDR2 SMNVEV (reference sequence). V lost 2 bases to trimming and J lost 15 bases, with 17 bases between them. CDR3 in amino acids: CASSLPTGSQPFF. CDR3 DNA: TGTGCCAGCAGTTTACCCACAGGGTCCCAGCCGTTCTTC.

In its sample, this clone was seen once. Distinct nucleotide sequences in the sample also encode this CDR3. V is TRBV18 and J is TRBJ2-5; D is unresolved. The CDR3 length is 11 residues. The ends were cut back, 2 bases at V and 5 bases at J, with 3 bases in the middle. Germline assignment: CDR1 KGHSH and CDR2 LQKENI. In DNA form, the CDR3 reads TGTGCCAGCTCACCAGTGGAGACCCAGTACTTC. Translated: CASSPVETQYF.

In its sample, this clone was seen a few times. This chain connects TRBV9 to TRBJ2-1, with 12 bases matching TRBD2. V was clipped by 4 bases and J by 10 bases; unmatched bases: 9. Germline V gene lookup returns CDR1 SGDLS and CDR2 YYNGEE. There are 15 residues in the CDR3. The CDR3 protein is CASSKRTSGIEEQFF. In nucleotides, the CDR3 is TGTGCCAGCAGCAAACGGACTAGCGGGATAGAAGAGCAGTTCTTC.